One and the same sample provided the 24 T cell receptor beta chains below, sequenced in a study of shared clonotypes between healthy human individuals. Produced via immunoSEQ multiplex PCR; TCRdb's table is partial and in-frame only. The table has some 350,000 clones, approximately 74% seen once. The specimen was memory CD4+ T cells sorted from blood. Specified subset: CD45RA-negative fraction. The receptor set was obtained from a man younger than 45 in good health.

Written as DNA, the CDR3 is TGTGCCAGCAGCTTAAATCCCCTCGGCTCCTACGAGCAGTACTTC. This gives the protein CASSLNPLGSYEQYF. This chain connects TRBV5-4 to TRBJ2-7; unclear D gene. Trimming removed 2 bases at V and 0 bases at J, with 12 bases between. The germline CDR1 and CDR2 sequences are SGHNT and YYREEE (reference sequence). This CDR3 is built from 15 residues.

This sequence joins TRBV28 and TRBJ1-3; TRBD1 matches 8 bases. The CDR3 is made up of 14 amino acids. With V trimmed by 6 bases and J by 6 bases, 7 bases remained unmatched. Germline V gene sequence: CDR1 MDHEN, CDR2 SYDVKM. CDR3 residues: CASSTTGVENTIYF. In DNA form, the CDR3 reads TGTGCCAGCAGCACGACAGGGGTGGAAAACACCATATATTTT. The full variable domain, rest sourced from reference TRBV28 and TRBJ1-3, is DVKVTQSSRYLVKRTGEKVFLECVQDMDHENMFWYRQDPGLGLRLIYFSYDVKMKEKGDIPEGYSVSREKKERFSLILESASTNQTSMYLCASSTTGVENTIYFGEGSWLTVV.

This CDR3 reads CASSYNAEQFF. In DNA form, the CDR3 reads TGTGCCAGCAGTTACAATGCTGAGCAGTTCTTC. V usage is TRBV6-5 and J usage is TRBJ2-1; D is undetermined. Trimming removed 2 bases at V and 9 bases at J, with 5 bases between. Germline CDR1 reads MNHEY; CDR2 reads SVGAGI. CDR3 length: 11 residues.

This clone was found a few times. The rearrangement uses TRBV28 and TRBJ1-4; D is unclear. CDR3 size: 13 residues. Germline values: CDR1 MDHEN, CDR2 SYDVKM. Trimming left V 8 bases short and J 8 bases short, with 15 bases between. CDR3 protein: CASGYLSSEKLFF. DNA for the CDR3: TGTGCCAGCGGGTACCTATCGTCCGAAAAACTGTTTTTT.

This rearrangement joins TRBV5-3 to TRBJ2-3, with D perhaps TRBD2 (6 bases). TRBV5-3 is annotated as an ORF whose role is uncertain. Trimming pared 5 bases from V and 3 bases from J, leaving 13 bases between. The CDR3 has 14 amino acids. CDR3 in DNA: TGTGCCAGAAGGTTGTGCCGGGAGACAGATACGCAGTATTTT. As protein: CARRLCRETDTQYF.

This clone has a single count. The chain uses TRBV18 and TRBJ2-2; no reliable D call. Germline CDR1 is KGHSH and CDR2 is LQKENI. Trimming pared 3 bases from V and 5 bases from J, leaving 10 bases between. The CDR3 runs 14 residues. The CDR3 nucleotides are TGTGCCAGCTCACCGGGCGGCTGGACCGGGGAGCTGTTTTTT. It codes for CASSPGGWTGELFF.

This clone was seen a handful of times. The J gene is TRBJ2-7, the V gene TRBV28, with a possible D match to TRBD1 (5 bases). This CDR3 contains 12 residues. The ends were cut back, 5 bases at V and 1 base at J, with 6 bases in the middle. Looked up from germline, CDR1 is MDHEN and CDR2 is SYDVKM. In nucleotides, the CDR3 is TGTGCCAGCAGTAAGGGGTCCTACGAGCAGTACTTC. Its translation: CASSKGSYEQYF.

The DNA of the CDR3 is TGTGCCAGCTCACCGGCGGGCGAAGGCACCGGGGAGCTGTTTTTT. Translated, it gives CASSPAGEGTGELFF. The V gene is TRBV18, the J gene TRBJ2-2; D might be TRBD2 (5 bases). CDR3 length: 15 residues. V lost 3 bases to trimming and J lost 4 bases, with 12 bases between them. Per germline, CDR1 KGHSH and CDR2 LQKENI. Drawing the rest from reference TRBV18 and TRBJ2-2, the complete variable domain is NAGVMQNPRHLVRRRGQEARLRCSPMKGHSHVYWYRQLPEEGLKFMVYLQKENIIDESGMPKERFSAEFPKEGPSILRIQQVVRGDSAAYFCASSPAGEGTGELFFGEGSRLTVL.

On this clone itself: This sample also contains other DNA sequences that code for the same CDR3. V usage is TRBV29-1 and J usage is TRBJ2-7, with TRBD2 as a possible D gene (6 bases). The CDR3 extends over 12 amino acids. Deletions cut 1 base from V and 4 bases from J, with 8 bases between. Germline lookup yields CDR1 SQVTM and CDR2 ANQGSEA. The CDR3 loop is CSVEVAGYEQYF. In DNA form, the CDR3 reads TGCAGCGTTGAAGTGGCGGGATACGAGCAGTACTTC.

The gene calls are TRBV28 and TRBJ2-5, with D maybe TRBD2 (5 bases). V was trimmed by 4 bases and J by 3 bases, leaving 9 bases between them. Germline assignment: CDR1 MDHEN and CDR2 SYDVKM. This CDR3 has 13 residues. The CDR3 sequence: CASSYGREETQYF. The CDR3, as DNA: TGTGCCAGCAGTTATGGGAGAGAAGAGACCCAGTACTTC.

J is TRBJ2-3 and V is TRBV2; the match to TRBD1 covers 11 bases. The CDR3 length is 15 residues. V lost 3 bases to trimming and J lost 5 bases; unmatched junction nucleotides: 4. From germline, CDR1 is SNHLY and CDR2 FYNNEI. CDR3 residues: CASSERDRGKDTQYF. For the CDR3, the DNA is TGTGCCAGCAGTGAGAGGGACAGGGGGAAAGATACGCAGTATTTT.

The chain couples TRBV27 to TRBJ2-7, with a weak D call TRBD2 (6 bases). Germline-derived CDR1 and CDR2 are MNHEY and SMNVEV (reference sequence). Trimming shortened V by 6 bases and J by 4 bases, and 16 bases separated the two germline ends. This CDR3 region has 14 residues. CDR3 nucleotide sequence: TGTGCCAGCAGCAGCCGACTAGTCCAGTACGAGCAGTACTTC. Residues: CASSSRLVQYEQYF.

The rearrangement uses TRBV5-1 and TRBJ2-1; TRBD1 matches at 8 bases. The CDR3 spans 15 residues. V was pared by 0 bases and J by 8 bases, with 7 bases of the junction left unmatched. Germline-derived CDR1 and CDR2 are SGHRS and YFSETQ. CDR3 in amino acids: CASSLAAGGGDEQFF. The CDR3 DNA reads as TGCGCCAGCAGCTTGGCGGCAGGGGGCGGGGATGAGCAGTTCTTC.

The CDR3 DNA reads as TGTGCCAGCGGGGCAGGGAGAATGGCAGAGACCCAGTACTTC. It yields the protein CASGAGRMAETQYF. V usage is TRBV7-2 and J usage is TRBJ2-5; D may match TRBD1 or TRBD2 (5 bases each). Trimming removed 8 bases at V and 4 bases at J, with 17 bases between. There are 14 residues in the CDR3. CDR1 SGHTA and CDR2 FQGNSA come from the germline V gene.

V usage is TRBV30 and J usage is TRBJ2-1, with a tentative D call TRBD2 (7 bases). The CDR3 is 13 amino acids. Deletions cut 3 bases from V and 3 bases from J, with 9 bases between. Germline V gene sequence: CDR1 GTSNPN, CDR2 SVGIG (reference sequence). CDR3 amino acids: CAWRGGLYNEQFF. The DNA of the CDR3 is TGTGCCTGGAGGGGGGGGCTCTACAATGAGCAGTTCTTC.

The genes are TRBV29-1 and TRBJ2-2; D ambiguous. Between the trimmed V and J ends, which lost 4 bases and 4 bases, there was a span of 13 bases. There are 14 residues in the CDR3. Germline V CDR1 and CDR2: SQVTM, ANQGSEA. CDR3 region: CSVASASLTGELFF. In nucleotides, the CDR3 is TGCAGCGTTGCTTCGGCTTCTCTCACCGGGGAGCTGTTTTTT.

The gene calls are TRBV7-9 and TRBJ2-5, with 7 bases fitting TRBD1. Germline lookup yields CDR1 SEHNR and CDR2 FQNEAQ (reference sequence). Unmatched junction bases numbered 5, after V lost 2 bases and J lost 2 bases. The length of the CDR3 is 15 residues. This CDR3 reads CASSLSPRGQETQYF. The DNA of the CDR3 is TGTGCCAGCAGCTTATCACCCAGGGGGCAAGAGACCCAGTACTTC. Drawing the rest from reference TRBV7-9 and TRBJ2-5, the complete variable domain is DTGVSQNPRHKITKRGQNVTFRCDPISEHNRLYWYRQTLGQGPEFLTYFQNEAQLEKSRLLSDRFSAERPKGSFSTLEIQRTEQGDSAMYLCASSLSPRGQETQYFGPGTRLLVL.

This rearrangement joins TRBV5-1 to TRBJ2-1, with 9 bases aligning to TRBD1. V was pared by 3 bases and J by 4 bases, with 5 bases of the junction left unmatched. Germline V gene data show CDR1 as SGHRS and CDR2 as YFSETQ. The CDR3 contains 15 residues. The CDR3 DNA follows: TGCGCCAGCAGCTCTTGGGACAGGGAATACAATGAGCAGTTCTTC. Protein: CASSSWDREYNEQFF.

The chain carries TRBV10-3 and TRBJ2-1; perhaps TRBD2 as D (5 bases). Trimming removed 6 bases from V and 8 bases from J, with 14 bases in between. This CDR3 contains 13 residues. Germline values: CDR1 ENHRY, CDR2 SYGVKD. Here the CDR3 reads CAISGKGLDEQFF. The CDR3 DNA follows: TGTGCCATCAGCGGAAAAGGACTGGATGAGCAGTTCTTC.

Details on this clone: The same CDR3 also results from other DNA sequences found in this sample. The chain carries TRBV5-1 and TRBJ2-5, with D unresolved. This CDR3 has 12 residues. The V and J ends lost 0 bases and 5 bases respectively, with 5 bases between them. CDR1 SGHRS and CDR2 YFSETQ come from the germline V gene. CDR3 amino acids: CASSLVPETQYF. In nucleotides, the CDR3 is TGCGCCAGCAGCTTGGTTCCGGAGACCCAGTACTTC.

The chain employs TRBV5-1 and TRBJ2-7; D gene ambiguous. The CDR3 runs to 17 residues. Germline V gene data show CDR1 as SGHRS and CDR2 as YFSETQ. V lost 4 bases and J 4 bases, leaving 24 bases between the germline ends. The CDR3 region is CASSGMDYRISFYEQYF. The CDR3 region has the DNA TGCGCCAGCAGCGGCATGGATTACAGAATATCATTTTACGAGCAGTACTTC.

The V call is TRBV19, the J call TRBJ2-7, with 10 bases fitting TRBD1. The junction had 6 bases not matched to a gene; V was cut back by 7 bases and J by 3 bases. The CDR3 contains 14 residues. The germline V gene has CDR1 LNHDA and CDR2 SQIVND (reference sequence). CDR3 sequence: CASTAGQGVYEQYF. In nucleotides, the CDR3 is TGTGCCAGTACCGCCGGACAGGGGGTCTACGAGCAGTACTTC. The entire variable domain, with the rest obtained from reference TRBV19 and TRBJ2-7, is as follows: DGGITQSPKYLFRKEGQNVTLSCEQNLNHDAMYWYRQDPGQGLRLIYYSQIVNDFQKGDIAEGYSVSREKKESFPLTVTSAQKNPTAFYLCASTAGQGVYEQYFGPGTRLTVT.

The chain couples TRBV7-2 to TRBJ2-7, with D perhaps TRBD1 or TRBD2 (5 bases each). The germline V and J ends were trimmed by 0 bases and 4 bases, with 13 bases remaining between them. Germline lookup yields CDR1 SGHTA and CDR2 FQGNSA. The CDR3 is 15 residues long. This CDR3 reads CASSLAGRAEYEQYF. Here the CDR3 DNA reads TGTGCCAGCAGCTTAGCGGGGCGGGCCGAGTACGAGCAGTACTTC.

V and J are TRBV7-9 and TRBJ1-5; perhaps TRBD1 as D (5 bases). Trimming removed 3 bases at V and 2 bases at J, with 8 bases between. Germline lookup yields CDR1 SEHNR and CDR2 FQNEAQ (reference sequence). The CDR3 is 14 residues long. CDR3 amino acids: CASSLDTGNQPQHF. The DNA of the CDR3 is TGTGCCAGCAGCTTGGACACTGGCAATCAGCCCCAGCATTTT.